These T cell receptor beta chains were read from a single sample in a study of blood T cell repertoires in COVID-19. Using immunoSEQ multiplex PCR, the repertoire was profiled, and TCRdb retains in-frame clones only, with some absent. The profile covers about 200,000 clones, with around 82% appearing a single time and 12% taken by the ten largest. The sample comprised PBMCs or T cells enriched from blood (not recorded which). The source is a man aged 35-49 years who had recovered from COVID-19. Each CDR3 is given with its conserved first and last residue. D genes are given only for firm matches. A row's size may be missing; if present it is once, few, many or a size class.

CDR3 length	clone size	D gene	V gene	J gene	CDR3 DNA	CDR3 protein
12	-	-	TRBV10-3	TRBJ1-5	TGTGCCATCGGAGACAGCAATCAGCCCCAGCATTTT	CAIGDSNQPQHF
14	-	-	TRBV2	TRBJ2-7	TGTGCCAGCAGTTTGACAATGTCCCATTACGAGCAGTACTTC	CASSLTMSHYEQYF
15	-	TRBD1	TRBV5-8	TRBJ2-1	TGTGCCAGCAGCTGGACAGGGGGATCCTACAATGAGCAGTTCTTC	CASSWTGGSYNEQFF
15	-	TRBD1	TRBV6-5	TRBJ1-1	TGTGCCAGCAGTCGCGGGGACAGGGGGCCCACTGAAGCTTTCTTT	CASSRGDRGPTEAFF
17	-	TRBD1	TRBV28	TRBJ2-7	TGTGCCAGCAACCAGGGACAGGGAGCCCCCCTAGCTTACGAGCAGTACTTC	CASNQGQGAPLAYEQYF
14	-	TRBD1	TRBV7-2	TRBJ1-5	TGTGCCAGCAGCCCGGACAGGGAGGGTCAGCCCCAGCATTTT	CASSPDREGQPQHF
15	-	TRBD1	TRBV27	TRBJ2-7	TGTGCCACCCAACTATTGGGACAGCCCTCCTACGAGCAGTACTTC	CATQLLGQPSYEQYF
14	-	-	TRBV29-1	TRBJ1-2	TGCAGCGTTGGAGGGGAGGGAGCTAACTATGGCTACACCTTC	CSVGGEGANYGYTF
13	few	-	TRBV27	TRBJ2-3	TGTGCCAGCCGCTCCACGGGCACAGATACGCAGTATTTT	CASRSTGTDTQYF
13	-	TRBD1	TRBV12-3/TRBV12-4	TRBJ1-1	TGTGCCAGCAGTAACAGGGGGGGGACTGAAGCTTTCTTT	CASSNRGGTEAFF
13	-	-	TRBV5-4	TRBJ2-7	TGTGCCAGCAGCAGTCCACTAAGAGGCGAGCAGTACTTC	CASSSPLRGEQYF
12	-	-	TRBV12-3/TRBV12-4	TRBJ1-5	TGTGCCACCGGAGGGAGCAATCAGCCCCAGCATTTT	CATGGSNQPQHF
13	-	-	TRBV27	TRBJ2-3	TGTGCCAGCAGTTTACAGGGCTCGGATACGCAGTATTTT	CASSLQGSDTQYF
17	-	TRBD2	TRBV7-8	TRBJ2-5	TGTGCCAGCAGCTCGGGGGCGCTAGCGGGAGGGCAAGAGACCCAGTACTTC	CASSSGALAGGQETQYF
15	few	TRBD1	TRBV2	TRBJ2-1	TGTGCCAGCAGGTGGGACAGGGGGCGAGACAATGAGCAGTTCTTC	CASRWDRGRDNEQFF
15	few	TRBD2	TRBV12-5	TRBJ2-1	TGTGCTAGTGCCCTGGGACTAGCGGTTACAAATGAGCAGTTCTTC	CASALGLAVTNEQFF
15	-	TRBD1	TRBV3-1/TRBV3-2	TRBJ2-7	TGTGCCAGCACTTATCGTAGCACAGGGGGCTACGAGCAGTACTTC	CASTYRSTGGYEQYF
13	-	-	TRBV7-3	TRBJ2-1	TGTGCCAGCAGCTTAAGTTCCATTTCTGAGCAGTTCTTC	CASSLSSISEQFF
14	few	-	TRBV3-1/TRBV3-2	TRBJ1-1	TGTGCCAGCAGCTCTGGGGGAGGCAGGACTGAAGCTTTCTTT	CASSSGGGRTEAFF
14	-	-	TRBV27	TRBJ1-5	TGTGCCAGCAGCCCCGGGTCCAGAAATCAGCCCCAGCATTTT	CASSPGSRNQPQHF
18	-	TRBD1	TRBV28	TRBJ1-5	TGTGCCAGCAGTCTAAGTTTTCGACAGGGTAGAAGCAATCAGCCCCAGCATTTT	CASSLSFRQGRSNQPQHF
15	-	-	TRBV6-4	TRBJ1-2	TGTGCCAGCAGCGGATTTAACAGGGTCCACTATGGCTACACCTTC	CASSGFNRVHYGYTF
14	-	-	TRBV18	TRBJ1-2	TGTGCCAGCTCCCCTTCCGACGCAGGGGAGGGCTACACCTTC	CASSPSDAGEGYTF
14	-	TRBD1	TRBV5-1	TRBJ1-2	TGCGCCAGCAGCTTGGGCAGGGGGGAAGGCGGCTACACCTTC	CASSLGRGEGGYTF
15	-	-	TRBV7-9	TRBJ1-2	TGTGCCAGCAGCTTAGGTGTCGGGGGATTAGAGGGCTACACCTTC	CASSLGVGGLEGYTF
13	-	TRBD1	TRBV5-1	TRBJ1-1	TGCGCCAGCAGCGGTGGGACAGGGGCTGAAGCTTTCTTT	CASSGGTGAEAFF
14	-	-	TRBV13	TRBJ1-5	TGTGCCAGCAGCCTTCAGGGGATCAATCAGCCCCAGCATTTT	CASSLQGINQPQHF